These 6 T cell receptor beta chains originate from one sample sequenced in a study of chemoradiotherapy in HPV16-positive cancers. Here immunoSEQ multiplex PCR was the method, and the copy in TCRdb shows in-frame clones only, minus some. The data show approximately 13,000 clones, around 77% seen once. The sample was collected from a patient who underwent chemoradiotherapy. The receptors come from a human donor with HPV-associated anogenital cancer.

The rearrangement joins TRBV11-2 to TRBJ2-1, with 10 bases that match TRBD2. The CDR3 spans 19 residues. J gave up 2 bases and V 9 bases, and 19 bases lay outside the gene matches. CDR1 is SGHAT, CDR2 FQNNGV, per germline. The CDR3 reads CASRSSGGPVGVPYNEQFF. The CDR3 DNA sequence: TGTGCCAGTAGATCTAGCGGGGGCCCCGTGGGTGTGCCCTACAATGAGCAGTTCTTC.

This chain uses TRBV12-5 with TRBJ2-7; D gene unclear. V was clipped by 4 bases and J by 3 bases, with 7 bases between them. This CDR3 contains 12 residues. CDR1 LGHNT and CDR2 FRNRAP come from the germline V gene. CDR3 coding DNA: TGTGCTAGTGGTTCCACCTTCTACGAGCAGTACTTC. Residues: CASGSTFYEQYF.

A word on this clone: The germline gene is not matched at one end of the junction; a read error may be the cause. In the same sample, other DNA sequences code for this CDR3. The gene calls are TRBV14 and TRBJ1-1, with TRBD1 as a possible D gene (5 bases). The germline CDR1 and CDR2 sequences are SGHDN and FVKESK. This CDR3 contains 13 residues. The CDR3 region is CASSQGGRTEAFF. CDR3 nucleotides: TGTGCCAGCAGCCAGGGGGGAAGGACTGAAGCTTTCTTC.

This rearrangement joins TRBV5-1 to TRBJ2-4; D is unclear. Deletions cut 0 bases from V and 0 bases from J, with 10 bases between. The CDR3 is made up of 16 amino acids. From germline, CDR1 is SGHRS and CDR2 YFSETQ. CDR3: CASSLDVLKAKNIQYF. The CDR3, as DNA: TGCGCCAGCAGCTTGGATGTCCTTAAAGCCAAAAACATTCAGTACTTC.

The chain is built from TRBV28 and TRBJ1-2, with TRBD1 identical over 8 bases. There are 14 residues in the CDR3. With V trimmed by 6 bases and J by 2 bases, 5 bases remained unmatched. Per germline, CDR1 MDHEN and CDR2 SYDVKM. The CDR3 loop reads CASREQGGNYGYTF. The CDR3 DNA follows: TGTGCCAGCAGAGAACAGGGGGGGAACTATGGCTACACCTTC.

This clone has more than one count but fewer than ten. V is TRBV5-1 and J is TRBJ2-7; TRBD1 matches at 7 bases. Germline V lookup: CDR1 SGHRS, CDR2 YFSETQ. This CDR3 comprises 13 residues. After removal of 5 bases from V and 2 bases from J, the junction contained 4 bases not matched to a gene. The CDR3 coding sequence is TGCGCCAGCAGTTCGGGACAGCCCTACGAGCAGTACTTC. Translation: CASSSGQPYEQYF.